The clone carrying this T cell receptor beta chain was seen a single time. As yet, its antigen is unknown. Relapse was seen in all patients after autologous stem cell transplantation, and brentuximab vedotin exposure was variable. This entry belongs to a study of PD-1 blockade in classical Hodgkin lymphoma. Whole-study context: The study gave patients nivolumab 3 mg/kg intravenously every 2 weeks. Overall study results and limits: Repertoire difference causes, possibly disease activity or prior therapy, remain undefined. Exclusion covered patients beginning nivolumab under 1 year post-ASCT.

This CDR3 comprises 14 residues. V dropped 2 bases and J dropped 2 bases, with 10 bases sitting between them. The germline V gene encodes CDR1 SEHNR and CDR2 FQNEAQ (reference sequence). Profiling relied on immunoSEQ multiplex PCR, and the TCRdb table lists in-frame clones only, not all of them. Seen here are 13,000 to 15,000 clones, roughly 82% observed once, and the top ten hold 3.5% to 5%. Material: peripheral blood mononuclear cells (PBMCs), obtained at baseline. The receptor was derived from a human donor with classical Hodgkin lymphoma. The chain joins TRBV7-9 to TRBJ2-7; D gene ambiguous. The CDR3 DNA sequence: TGTGCCAGCAGCTTAACCGAACTCCCCTACGAGCAGTACTTC. Its translation: CASSLTELPYEQYF.